The 18 T cell receptor beta chains reported below all come from one sample, sequenced in a study of cytomegalovirus exposure and HLA in healthy donors. Both 60 Vbeta primers and 13 Jbeta primers went into the PCR. TCRdb's table, derived via immunoSEQ multiplex PCR, lists solely in-frame clones and lacks some. Here the sample spans roughly 110,000 clones, roughly 80% being singletons. Sequenced material: PBMCs. The receptors stem from a female donor in good health and CMV-seronegative.

This rearrangement joins TRBV18 to TRBJ2-3; weak D call: TRBD2 (7 bases). V dropped 6 bases and J dropped 4 bases, with 14 bases sitting between them. The CDR3 totals 14 residues. CDR1 is KGHSH and CDR2 is LQKENI in the germline V gene. Here the CDR3 DNA reads TGTGCCAGCTCCCCATGGGGGGGCGCAGATACGCAGTATTTT. Protein sequence: CASSPWGGADTQYF. Full variable domain (rest looked up from reference TRBV18 and TRBJ2-3): NAGVMQNPRHLVRRRGQEARLRCSPMKGHSHVYWYRQLPEEGLKFMVYLQKENIIDESGMPKERFSAEFPKEGPSILRIQQVVRGDSAAYFCASSPWGGADTQYFGPGTRLTVL.

The rearrangement links TRBV5-6 to TRBJ1-5, with TRBD1 matching 9 bases. Germline loops: CDR1 SGHDT, CDR2 YYEEEE. This CDR3 is 15 amino acids long. V lost 4 bases to trimming and J lost 6 bases; unmatched junction nucleotides: 8. The CDR3 sequence is CASSPGQGSGQPQHF. For the CDR3, the DNA is TGTGCCAGCAGCCCGGGACAGGGTTCGGGTCAGCCCCAGCATTTT. Combining the CDR3 with reference TRBV5-6 and TRBJ1-5 gives the whole variable domain DAGVTQSPTHLIKTRGQQVTLRCSPKSGHDTVSWYQQALGQGPQFIFQYYEEEERQRGNFPDRFSGHQFPNYSSELNVNALLLGDSALYLCASSPGQGSGQPQHFGDGTRLSIL.

This clone was seen more than once but under ten times. The chain joins TRBV6-1 to TRBJ1-5; D remains unclear. V was shortened by 2 bases and J by 0 bases, with 5 bases between the two germline ends. The CDR3 totals 14 residues. Germline CDR1 reads MNHNS; CDR2 reads SASEGT. The DNA for the CDR3 is TGTGCCAGCAGTGAACAGGATAGCAATCAGCCCCAGCATTTT. Protein sequence: CASSEQDSNQPQHF.

V and J are TRBV2 and TRBJ2-7; 12 bases agree with TRBD1. The CDR3 contains 15 residues. Germline V gene lookup returns CDR1 SNHLY and CDR2 FYNNEI. J was trimmed by 8 bases and V by 2 bases; bases with no gene match: 7. The CDR3 sequence: CASSESRDRGQKQYF. CDR3 DNA: TGTGCCAGCAGTGAAAGTCGGGACAGGGGGCAGAAGCAGTACTTC.

There are a few counts of this clone. CDR3 region: CASSPSGPYEQYF. The CDR3 DNA is TGCGCCAGCAGCCCCAGCGGTCCCTACGAGCAGTACTTC. The rearrangement joins TRBV5-1 to TRBJ2-7; TRBD2 might be the D (5 bases). Trimming cost V 4 bases and J 2 bases, with 10 bases left between them. The germline CDR1 and CDR2 sequences are SGHRS and YFSETQ. CDR3 length: 13 amino acids.

The chain uses TRBV19 and TRBJ2-3, with 8 positions matching TRBD2. The CDR3 runs 15 residues. Germline CDR1 LNHDA, CDR2 SQIVND (reference sequence). Unmatched junction bases numbered 2, after V lost 1 base and J lost 2 bases. The CDR3 DNA is TGTGCCAGTAGTATAGGCGGGGGGATCACAGATACGCAGTATTTT. Amino acid sequence: CASSIGGGITDTQYF.

V is TRBV5-6 and J is TRBJ2-4; D gene ambiguous. Germline V CDR1 and CDR2: SGHDT, YYEEEE. V was pared by 4 bases and J by 0 bases, with 11 bases between. CDR3 size: 15 residues. The CDR3 loop is CASSRVETAKNIQYF. The CDR3 DNA reads TGTGCCAGCAGCCGGGTAGAAACAGCCAAAAACATTCAGTACTTC.

The rearrangement joins TRBV7-2 to TRBJ2-7; TRBD1 might be the D (6 bases). This CDR3 contains 16 residues. Between the trimmed V and J ends, which lost 5 bases and 6 bases, there was a span of 23 bases. Germline lookup yields CDR1 SGHTA and CDR2 FQGNSA. CDR3 in DNA: TGTGCCAGCAGCATTAGCTCGGGACACATCCCTACCGAGCAGTACTTC. Its translation: CASSISSGHIPTEQYF.

The chain combines TRBV7-9 with TRBJ2-1; 11 bases match TRBD2. This CDR3 contains 14 residues. The germline V gene has CDR1 SEHNR and CDR2 FQNEAQ (reference sequence). The J segment lost 5 bases and the V segment lost 5 bases, leaving 2 bases of the junction unmatched. As DNA, the CDR3 is TGTGCCAGCAGCGAGACTAGCGGGGACAATGAGCAGTTCTTC. This codes for CASSETSGDNEQFF.

The rearrangement joins TRBV5-4 to TRBJ1-1; TRBD1 is a possible D gene (5 bases). The V end was cut by 0 bases, the J end by 7 bases, with 10 bases between. The CDR3 is 13 residues long. Germline assignment: CDR1 SGHNT and CDR2 YYREEE (reference sequence). DNA for the CDR3: TGTGCCAGCAGCTTGGTAACAGGAGTTGAAGCTTTCTTT. As protein: CASSLVTGVEAFF.

This chain joins TRBV14 and TRBJ1-1; D perhaps matches TRBD1 (6 bases). The CDR3 is 14 amino acids. Looked up from germline, CDR1 is SGHDN and CDR2 is FVKESK. V gave up 3 bases and J gave up 6 bases, with 14 bases separating them. In DNA, the CDR3 is TGTGCCAGCAGCCAGTTAGGGGGAATCTCTGAAGCTTTCTTT. Protein: CASSQLGGISEAFF.

The chain links TRBV14 to TRBJ2-7; tentatively, D is TRBD2 (5 bases). This CDR3 is built from 13 residues. V was shortened by 5 bases and J by 3 bases, with 11 bases between the two germline ends. The germline gives CDR1 SGHDN, CDR2 FVKESK. CDR3 nucleotide sequence: TGTGCCAGCAGCGCTATCCGGGGCTACGAGCAGTACTTC. Its translation: CASSAIRGYEQYF.

This CDR3 is CASSIQNRGQLTEAFF. DNA for the CDR3: TGTGCCAGTAGTATCCAAAACAGGGGGCAATTGACTGAAGCTTTCTTT. This chain connects TRBV19 to TRBJ1-1; 9 bases match TRBD1. CDR3 length equals 16 residues. V was clipped by 3 bases and J by 5 bases; unmatched bases: 10. Germline CDR1 reads LNHDA; CDR2 reads SQIVND (reference sequence).

This chain connects TRBV19 to TRBJ1-2, with D unclear. The V gene lost 7 bases and the J gene lost 5 bases, with 17 bases spanning the gap. The CDR3 has 14 residues. Per the germline V gene, CDR1 is LNHDA and CDR2 is SQIVND (reference sequence). As DNA, the CDR3 is TGTGCCAGTACCGGGCCGGACTTAGCTTATGGCTACACCTTC. Protein: CASTGPDLAYGYTF.

The rearrangement joins TRBV18 to TRBJ2-7, with unresolved D. V was cut by 3 bases and J by 4 bases, with 16 bases left in between. The CDR3 is made up of 15 amino acids. Germline V CDR1 and CDR2: KGHSH, LQKENI. The CDR3 DNA sequence: TGTGCCAGCTCACCCGGTGGCAGGTCGAAGTACGAGCAGTACTTC. This codes for CASSPGGRSKYEQYF.

The table lists this clone with a few counts. The chain employs TRBV15 and TRBJ1-4, with a weak D call TRBD1 (5 bases). Trimming removed 0 bases at V and 8 bases at J, with 13 bases between. This CDR3 comprises 15 residues. The V gene's germline CDR1 is LNHNV and CDR2 YYDKDF (reference sequence). Written as DNA, the CDR3 is TGTGCCACCAGCAGAGATCGCGACAGTGGGGAAAAACTGTTTTTT. Translated, it gives CATSRDRDSGEKLFF.

This chain joins TRBV7-9 and TRBJ1-2, with TRBD1 matching over 7 bases. V lost 5 bases, J lost 4 bases, and 7 bases stayed unmatched. From germline, CDR1 is SEHNR and CDR2 FQNEAQ (reference sequence). The CDR3 contains 14 residues. The CDR3 coding sequence is TGTGCCAGCAGCCGAGGGGGACAGCTCTATGGCTACACCTTC. It translates to CASSRGGQLYGYTF.

The chain carries TRBV2 and TRBJ2-1; TRBD2 matches 11 bases. Germline assignment: CDR1 SNHLY and CDR2 FYNNEI. CDR3 length: 17 amino acids. The trim removed 7 bases at V and 2 bases at J, leaving 10 bases unmatched. CDR3 in amino acids: CASTPLAGGPTYNEQFF. The CDR3 region has the DNA TGTGCCAGCACCCCCCTAGCGGGGGGCCCGACCTACAATGAGCAGTTCTTC.